These 23 T cell receptor beta chains were all obtained from the same sample, sequenced in a study of T-cell reconstitution after alpha-beta-depleted transplantation in children. Using unique molecular identifiers, the investigators prepared the TCRbeta library. TCRdb re-called the PCR reads through MiXCR, storing one row per CDR3 protein. The sample shows over 550,000 distinct CDR3 sequences, roughly a tenth of them seen only once. The specimen comprised PBMCs from the stem cell graft donor, sampled from the stem cell graft. The receptor set was obtained from a human donor who donated a stem cell graft to a child with acute myeloid leukemia.

This clonotype was counted a few times. The gene calls are TRBV6-2 or TRBV6-3 and TRBJ2-1; 8 nucleotides line up with TRBD1. Unmatched junction bases numbered 9, after V lost 5 bases and J lost 6 bases. CDR1 MNHEY and CDR2 SVGEGT come from the germline V gene. CDR3 length equals 15 residues. The DNA for the CDR3 is TGTGCCAGCAGTCCCGGGGGACAGGCGATCAATGAGCAGTTCTTC. It specifies CASSPGGQAINEQFF.

The table lists this clonotype with many counts. The V gene is TRBV5-1, the J gene TRBJ2-1; D may be TRBD2 (6 bases). Looked up from germline, CDR1 is SGHRS and CDR2 is YFSETQ. This CDR3 is 16 amino acids long. V dropped 4 bases and J dropped 5 bases, with 19 bases sitting between them. Here the CDR3 reads CASSPRGRGRNNEQFF. DNA of the CDR3: TGCGCCAGCAGCCCAAGAGGGCGGGGACGAAACAATGAGCAGTTCTTC.

At least ten counts were recorded for this clonotype. The chain is built from TRBV29-1 and TRBJ2-1, with no clear D. CDR1 and CDR2 (germline): SQVTM, ANQGSEA. The CDR3 spans 12 residues. Trimming left V 4 bases short and J 6 bases short, with 10 bases between. The CDR3: CSVGSGPNEQFF. In DNA form, the CDR3 reads TGCAGCGTTGGATCAGGACCCAATGAGCAGTTCTTC.

In DNA form, the CDR3 reads TGCAGTGCACCCCGGCGGGGCAGGAAGACAGATACGCAGTATTTT. Its protein is CSAPRRGRKTDTQYF. The chain recombines TRBV20-1 with TRBJ2-3; TRBD2 might be the D (6 bases). V was trimmed by 6 bases and J by 3 bases, leaving 19 bases between them. Germline V CDR1 and CDR2: DFQATT, SNEGSKA (reference sequence). This CDR3 is built from 15 residues.

This clonotype was recorded a few times. The rearrangement uses TRBV5-1 and TRBJ1-1; TRBD1 is a possible D gene (5 bases). In germline, CDR1 is SGHRS, CDR2 YFSETQ. The CDR3 totals 15 residues. The ends were cut back, 8 bases at V and 0 bases at J, with 17 bases in the middle. The CDR3 DNA is TGCGCCAGTCTAGGGCAGGGAGTGTTGAACACTGAAGCTTTCTTT. It specifies CASLGQGVLNTEAFF.

The rearrangement joins TRBV6-8 to TRBJ2-1; unclear D gene. The CDR3 has 16 amino acids. V lost 0 bases, J lost 3 bases, and 12 bases lay in between. Germline CDR1 reads MNHGY; CDR2 reads SAAAGT. CDR3 sequence reads: CASSYSFFVGYNEQFF. CDR3 DNA: TGTGCCAGCAGTTACTCGTTTTTCGTTGGCTACAATGAGCAGTTCTTC.

This clonotype came up a few times. V gene TRBV10-3 combines with J gene TRBJ2-3, with TRBD1 as a possible D gene (6 bases). This CDR3 is built from 13 residues. Germline CDR1 ENHRY, CDR2 SYGVKD. V was cut by 4 bases and J by 4 bases, with 9 bases left in between. CDR3: CAISVSGADTQYF. The CDR3 DNA sequence: TGTGCCATCAGTGTTTCAGGGGCAGATACGCAGTATTTT.

This clonotype was counted between two and nine times. This sequence joins TRBV7-9 and TRBJ2-5, with D perhaps TRBD2 (5 bases). The CDR3 sequence is 15 residues long. CDR1 and CDR2 from the germline V gene are SEHNR and FQNEAQ (reference sequence). V was pared by 5 bases and J by 2 bases, with 15 bases between. The CDR3 DNA reads as TGTGCCAGCAGCCCTGGGAGCGGAAAACAAGAGACCCAGTACTTC. It translates to CASSPGSGKQETQYF.

V and J are TRBV5-1 and TRBJ1-1; 8 nucleotides agree with TRBD1. The CDR3 extends over 17 amino acids. Germline values: CDR1 SGHRS, CDR2 YFSETQ. J was trimmed by 0 bases and V by 3 bases; bases with no gene match: 10. The CDR3 DNA reads TGCGCCAGCAGCTCCCCAGGGGGCTTACTTCTGAACACTGAAGCTTTCTTT. It translates to CASSSPGGLLLNTEAFF.

This clonotype was counted between two and nine times. The rearrangement joins TRBV20-1 to TRBJ2-5; D gene uncertain. Germline V gene sequence: CDR1 DFQATT, CDR2 SNEGSKA (reference sequence). The CDR3 covers 11 residues. CDR3 sequence reads: CRIVLRETQYF. CDR3 DNA sequence: TGCAGAATAGTGCTAAGGGAGACCCAGTACTTC.

This clonotype occurred many times. The chain joins TRBV5-1 to TRBJ2-1; the D is unclear. The CDR3 covers 15 residues. Deletions cut 4 bases from V and 0 bases from J, with 11 bases between. CDR1 is SGHRS, CDR2 YFSETQ, per germline. The CDR3 DNA reads TGCGCCAGCAGCCCCCGGGTCCCCTCCTACAATGAGCAGTTCTTC. Its translation is CASSPRVPSYNEQFF.

A note on this clonotype: A much larger clone lies a single base off, so this may be a read error. The chain uses TRBV19 and TRBJ2-1, with a tentative D call TRBD2 (6 bases). CDR3 length: 16 amino acids. The germline CDR1 and CDR2 sequences are LNHDA and SQIVND (reference sequence). The CDR3 protein is CASSAPGVAAYNKQFF. The CDR3 region has the DNA TGTGCCAGTAGTGCCCCCGGGGTAGCGGCCTACAATAAGCAGTTCTTC.

With regard to this clonotype: The junction departs from germline at one end; a sequencing error may be responsible. The V gene is TRBV7-7, the J gene TRBJ2-3; D is unclear. The V gene's germline CDR1 is SSHAT and CDR2 FNYEAQ (reference sequence). The CDR3 runs to 15 residues. The CDR3 region is CASSLTIDGTDTQYF. In DNA, the CDR3 is TGTGCTAGCAGCTTAACAATCGATGGCACAGATACGCAGTATTTT.

In this sample, this clonotype turned up a few times. The V and J genes are TRBV5-1 and TRBJ2-7, with 7 bases matching TRBD2. Germline V gene lookup returns CDR1 SGHRS and CDR2 YFSETQ. The ends lost 2 bases at V and 0 bases at J; junction bases unmatched: 11. The CDR3 is 17 residues long. This CDR3 reads CASSFGGSGGFSYEQYF. The CDR3 nucleotides read TGCGCCAGCAGCTTCGGGGGGTCGGGAGGCTTCTCCTACGAGCAGTACTTC.

This clonotype came up many times. J is TRBJ1-1 and V is TRBV27, with TRBD1 identical over 8 bases. Germline lookup yields CDR1 MNHEY and CDR2 SMNVEV (reference sequence). J gave up 3 bases and V 3 bases, and 9 bases lay outside the gene matches. This CDR3 is 16 amino acids long. CDR3 residues: CASSFFATGADTEAFF. The CDR3 coding sequence is TGTGCCAGCAGTTTTTTTGCGACAGGGGCGGACACTGAAGCTTTCTTT.

This clonotype was recorded many times. The chain joins TRBV5-1 to TRBJ2-5; D is tentatively TRBD1 or TRBD2 (5 bases each). Germline V gene sequence: CDR1 SGHRS, CDR2 YFSETQ. CDR3 length equals 16 residues. Trimming removed 4 bases from V and 3 bases from J, with 19 bases in between. CDR3 in DNA: TGCGCCAGCAGCACCTCATACCGGGACGGCAAAGAGACCCAGTACTTC. It translates to CASSTSYRDGKETQYF.

The table lists this clonotype with a few counts. The V gene is TRBV5-1, the J gene TRBJ2-2; 8 bases line up with TRBD1. The CDR3 sequence is 14 residues long. The V gene end was trimmed by 4 bases and the J gene end by 6 bases; junction bases not matched to a gene: 5. The germline V gene has CDR1 SGHRS and CDR2 YFSETQ. The CDR3 sequence: CASSALTGAGELFF. In DNA, the CDR3 is TGCGCCAGCAGCGCACTGACAGGGGCCGGGGAGCTGTTTTTT.

This clonotype was detected many times. The V call is TRBV2, the J call TRBJ2-3; 11 positions agree with TRBD1. CDR3 length: 16 amino acids. The junction had 9 bases not matched to a gene; V was cut back by 6 bases and J by 4 bases. The germline V gene has CDR1 SNHLY and CDR2 FYNNEI. The CDR3 DNA reads as TGTGCCAGCAGCCGCAGGACAGGGGGCAGGGCAGATACGCAGTATTTT. Translation gives CASSRRTGGRADTQYF.

This clonotype was counted ten times or more. The chain carries TRBV20-1 and TRBJ2-3; D remains unclear. V was pared by 3 bases and J by 0 bases, with 13 bases between. This CDR3 spans 15 amino acids. Germline assignment: CDR1 DFQATT and CDR2 SNEGSKA (reference sequence). As DNA, the CDR3 is TGCAGTGCTAGCCCCGCGGATTCTAGCACAGATACGCAGTATTTT. Protein: CSASPADSSTDTQYF.

The sample holds a few counts of this clonotype. The chain joins TRBV20-1 to TRBJ2-7; 7 nucleotides line up with TRBD2. CDR3 size: 13 residues. With V trimmed by 3 bases and J by 2 bases, 4 bases remained unmatched. The germline V gene has CDR1 DFQATT and CDR2 SNEGSKA (reference sequence). The CDR3 nucleotides are TGCAGTGCTAGCCCCGGGACTACCTACGAGCAGTACTTC. Protein sequence: CSASPGTTYEQYF.

This rearrangement joins TRBV24-1 to TRBJ2-7; D is ambiguous. This CDR3 spans 13 amino acids. Germline V gene sequence: CDR1 KGHDR, CDR2 SFDVKD. The V and J ends lost 4 bases and 3 bases respectively, with 9 bases between them. DNA of the CDR3: TGTGCCACCAGTGAGCACTCCTTCTACGAGCAGTACTTC. Its translation is CATSEHSFYEQYF.

This clonotype has a handful of counts. This rearrangement joins TRBV20-1 to TRBJ1-1; D gene uncertain. Germline CDR1 is DFQATT and CDR2 is SNEGSKA (reference sequence). The CDR3 is made up of 14 amino acids. Trimming pared 3 bases from V and 5 bases from J, leaving 16 bases between. CDR3 in DNA: TGCAGTGCTAGCATGGGAACATCGGGGACTGAAGCTTTCTTT. This codes for CSASMGTSGTEAFF.

In this sample, this clonotype turned up many times. The rearrangement links TRBV20-1 to TRBJ2-3; TRBD2 aligns across 12 bases. The V gene end was trimmed by 2 bases and the J gene end by 2 bases; junction bases not matched to a gene: 5. The CDR3 length is 16 residues. From germline, CDR1 is DFQATT and CDR2 SNEGSKA (reference sequence). The CDR3 nucleotides are TGCAGTGCTAGATCTCGACTAGCGGGGGTCACAGATACGCAGTATTTT. It translates to CSARSRLAGVTDTQYF.